What follows describes a single T cell receptor beta chain. The antigen is undetermined. Germline loops: CDR1 SGDLS, CDR2 YYNGEE. The V segment lost 4 bases and the J segment 2 bases; nucleotides outside the gene matches: 3. This CDR3 has 15 amino acids. This table comes from immunoSEQ multiplex PCR, and its TCRdb copy is limited to in-frame clones, with some not included. The sample has 100,000 or so clones; about 88% are singletons. This sample was taken from a study of OX40 agonist ivuxolimab in advanced cancers. Overall study results and limits: At 0.1 to 3.0 mg/kg and by week 6, CD4+ and CD8+ T cells in the blood had expanded clonally.

The sequence came from an adult with an advanced solid tumor such as melanoma, head and neck, liver or kidney cancer. The material sequenced was CD4+ or CD8+ T cells sorted from blood, taken in a trial of the OX40 agonist ivuxolimab. V is TRBV9 and J is TRBJ2-3; 11 nucleotides agree with TRBD2. The CDR3 loop is CASSSGLADTDTQYF. CDR3 DNA sequence: TGTGCCAGCAGCTCGGGACTAGCGGACACAGATACGCAGTATTTT.